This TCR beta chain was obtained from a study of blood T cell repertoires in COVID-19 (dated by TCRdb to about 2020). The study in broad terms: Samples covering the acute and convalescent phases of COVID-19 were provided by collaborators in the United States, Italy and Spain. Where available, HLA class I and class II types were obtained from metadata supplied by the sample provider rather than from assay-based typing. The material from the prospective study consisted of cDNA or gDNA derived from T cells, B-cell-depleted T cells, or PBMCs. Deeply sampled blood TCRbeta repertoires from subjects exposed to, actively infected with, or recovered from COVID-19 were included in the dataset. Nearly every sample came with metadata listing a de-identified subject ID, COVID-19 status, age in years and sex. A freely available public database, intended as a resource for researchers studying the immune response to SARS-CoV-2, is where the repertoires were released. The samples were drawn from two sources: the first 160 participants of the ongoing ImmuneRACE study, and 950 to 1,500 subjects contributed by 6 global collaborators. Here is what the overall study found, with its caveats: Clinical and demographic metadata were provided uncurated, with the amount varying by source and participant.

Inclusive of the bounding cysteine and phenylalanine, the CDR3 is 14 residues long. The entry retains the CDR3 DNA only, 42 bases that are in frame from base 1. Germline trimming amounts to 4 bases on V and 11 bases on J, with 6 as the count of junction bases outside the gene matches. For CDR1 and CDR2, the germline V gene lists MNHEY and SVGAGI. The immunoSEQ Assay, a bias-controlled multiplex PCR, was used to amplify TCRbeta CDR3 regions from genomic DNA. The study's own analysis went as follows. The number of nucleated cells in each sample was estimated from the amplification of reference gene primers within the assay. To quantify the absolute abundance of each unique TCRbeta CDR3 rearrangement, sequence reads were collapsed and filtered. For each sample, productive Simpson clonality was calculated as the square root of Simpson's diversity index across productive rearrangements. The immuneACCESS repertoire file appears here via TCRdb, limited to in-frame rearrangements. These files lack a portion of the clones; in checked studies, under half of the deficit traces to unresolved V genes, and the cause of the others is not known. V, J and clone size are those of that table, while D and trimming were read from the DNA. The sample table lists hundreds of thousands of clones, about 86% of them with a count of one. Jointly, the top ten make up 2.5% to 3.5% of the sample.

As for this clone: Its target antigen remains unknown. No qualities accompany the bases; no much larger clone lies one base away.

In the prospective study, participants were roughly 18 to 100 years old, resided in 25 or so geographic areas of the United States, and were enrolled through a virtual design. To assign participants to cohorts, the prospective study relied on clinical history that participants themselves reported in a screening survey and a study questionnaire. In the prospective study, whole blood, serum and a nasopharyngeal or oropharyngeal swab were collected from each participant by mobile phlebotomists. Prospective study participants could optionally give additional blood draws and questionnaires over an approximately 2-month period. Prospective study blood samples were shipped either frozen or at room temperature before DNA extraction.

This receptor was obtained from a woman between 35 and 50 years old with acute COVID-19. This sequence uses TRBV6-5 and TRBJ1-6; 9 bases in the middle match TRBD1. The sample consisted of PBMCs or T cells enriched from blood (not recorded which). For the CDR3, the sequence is CASSSDRGSPPLHF. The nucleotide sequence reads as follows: TGTGCCAGCAGTTCGGACAGGGGTAGTCCACCCCTCCACTTT.